These T cell receptor beta chains were read from a single sample in a study of early T cells in non-severe SARS-CoV-2 infection. MiXCR was run by TCRdb on the 5' RACE reads, yielding one entry per CDR3 protein. Of about 48,000 distinct CDR3 sequences in the sample, 6% to 8% were seen once. Sequencing used whole blood, obtained at baseline. All receptors come from an adult who was a healthcare worker with PCR-confirmed SARS-CoV-2 infection or an uninfected control (not recorded which). Each CDR3 is given with its conserved first and last residue. D genes are given only for firm matches. Size is omitted from some rows. Given values are once, few, many or a class for expanded clones.

TRBJ1-1,NA,NA,TRBV6-5,CASSYSTGSGTEAFF,TGTGCCAGCAGTTACTCTACAGGGTCGGGCACTGAAGCTTTCTTT
TRBJ1-2,many,TRBD1,TRBV4-2,CASSQDPDRAIYGYTF,TGTGCCAGCAGCCAAGATCCCGACAGGGCGATCTATGGCTACACCTTC
TRBJ2-7,few,TRBD1,TRBV5-6,CASSGQGRRDEQYF,TGTGCCAGCAGCGGACAGGGAAGGCGGGACGAGCAGTACTTC
TRBJ2-2,many,NA,TRBV7-6,CASSSGVSTGELFF,TGTGCCAGCAGCTCAGGGGTTAGCACCGGGGAGCTGTTTTTT
TRBJ2-6,many,NA,TRBV10-3,CAIKPDSGANVLTF,TGTGCCATCAAGCCCGACTCTGGGGCCAACGTCCTGACTTTC
TRBJ1-5,NA,TRBD1,TRBV5-1,CASSLGTGGDQPQHF,TGCGCCAGCAGCTTGGGGACAGGGGGCGATCAGCCCCAGCATTTT
TRBJ2-1,NA,NA,TRBV29-1,CSVMGATYNEQFF,TGCAGCGTCATGGGCGCGACCTACAATGAGCAGTTCTTC
TRBJ1-1,NA,TRBD1,TRBV7-6,CASSTGAIMNTEAFF,TGTGCCAGCAGCACAGGGGCTATCATGAACACTGAAGCTTTCTTT
TRBJ2-3,NA,TRBD2,TRBV14,CASSRVIAGGTDTQYF,TGTGCCAGCAGCCGGGTAATAGCGGGAGGGACAGATACGCAGTATTTT
TRBJ2-1,few,NA,TRBV7-6,CASSLGAGAGEQFF,TGTGCCAGCAGCTTAGGGGCAGGGGCGGGTGAGCAGTTCTTC
TRBJ2-3,NA,TRBD1,TRBV28,CASSSGQGAGTDTQYF,TGTGCCAGCAGCTCAGGACAGGGGGCCGGCACAGATACGCAGTATTTT
TRBJ1-6,NA,TRBD1,TRBV20-1,CSATGQGHSPLHF,TGCAGTGCTACGGGACAGGGACATTCACCCCTCCACTTT
TRBJ2-3,NA,TRBD1,TRBV18,CASSLETGVRDTQYF,TGTGCCAGCTCACTGGAGACAGGGGTTCGGGATACGCAGTATTTT